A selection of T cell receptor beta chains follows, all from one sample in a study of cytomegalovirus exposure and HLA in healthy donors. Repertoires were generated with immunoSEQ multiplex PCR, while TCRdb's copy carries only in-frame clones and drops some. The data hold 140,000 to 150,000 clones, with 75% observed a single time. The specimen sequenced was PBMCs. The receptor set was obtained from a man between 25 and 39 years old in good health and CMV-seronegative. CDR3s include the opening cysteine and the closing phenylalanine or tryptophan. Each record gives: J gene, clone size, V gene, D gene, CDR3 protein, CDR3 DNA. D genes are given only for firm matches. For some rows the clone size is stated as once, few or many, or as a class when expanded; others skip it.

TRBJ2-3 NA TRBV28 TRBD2 CASSFDGRVPDTQYF TGTGCCAGCAGTTTTGACGGGAGGGTCCCAGATACGCAGTATTTT
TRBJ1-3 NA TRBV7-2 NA CASSVSGAGNTIYF TGTGCCAGCAGCGTCAGCGGGGCTGGAAACACCATATATTTT
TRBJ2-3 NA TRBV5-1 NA CASSEEGLFLTDTQYF TGCGCCAGCAGCGAGGAAGGACTATTCCTCACAGATACGCAGTATTTT
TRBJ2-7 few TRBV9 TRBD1 CASSRDRGEQYF TGTGCCAGCAGTCGGGACAGAGGGGAGCAGTACTTC
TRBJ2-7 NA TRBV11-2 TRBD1 CASRHHRGPTTYEQYF TGTGCCAGCAGACATCATAGGGGGCCTACCACCTACGAGCAGTACTTC
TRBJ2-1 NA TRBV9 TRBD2 CASSPGRGYNEQFF TGTGCCAGCAGCCCTGGGCGGGGGTACAATGAGCAGTTCTTC
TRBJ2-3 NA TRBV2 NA CASSDDRQGTDTQYF TGTGCCAGCAGTGATGACCGCCAGGGCACAGATACGCAGTATTTT
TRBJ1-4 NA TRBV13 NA CASRLNNEKLFF TGTGCCAGCAGGCTAAACAATGAAAAACTGTTTTTT
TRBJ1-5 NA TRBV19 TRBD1 CASSRDRWNQPQHF TGTGCCAGTAGTAGGGACAGGTGGAATCAGCCCCAGCATTTT
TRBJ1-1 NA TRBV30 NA CAWSGRINTEAFF TGTGCCTGGAGCGGCAGGATAAACACTGAAGCTTTCTTT
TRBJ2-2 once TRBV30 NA CAWGAGLLNTGELFF TGTGCCTGGGGGGCTGGGCTTCTAAACACCGGGGAGCTGTTTTTT
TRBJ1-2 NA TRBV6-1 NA CASSQQVDYGYTF TGTGCCAGCAGTCAACAGGTGGACTATGGCTACACCTTC
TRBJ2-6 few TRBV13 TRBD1 CASSQRTGANPGANGLTF TGTGCCAGCAGCCAACGGACAGGGGCGAACCCTGGGGCCAACGGCCTGACTTTC
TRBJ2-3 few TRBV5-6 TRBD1 CASSWTGEGTDTQYF TGTGCCAGCAGCTGGACAGGGGAGGGAACAGATACGCAGTATTTT
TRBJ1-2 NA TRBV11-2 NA CASTGGGHGYTF TGTGCCAGCACCGGGGGGGGCCATGGCTACACCTTC
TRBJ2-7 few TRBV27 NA CASSFQGNYEQYF TGTGCCAGCAGTTTTCAGGGAAACTACGAGCAGTACTTC
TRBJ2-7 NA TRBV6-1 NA CASAEGGSYEQYF TGTGCCAGCGCAGAGGGCGGTTCCTACGAGCAGTACTTC
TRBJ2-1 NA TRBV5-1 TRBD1 CASSTTGQAHNEQFF TGCGCCAGCAGCACAACGGGACAGGCACACAATGAGCAGTTCTTC
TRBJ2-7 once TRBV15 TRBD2 CATSRDSGGGEQYF TGTGCCACCAGCAGAGATTCTGGGGGGGGCGAGCAGTACTTC
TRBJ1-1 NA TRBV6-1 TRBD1 CALRQGMNTEAFF TGTGCCCTTAGACAGGGGATGAACACTGAAGCTTTCTTT
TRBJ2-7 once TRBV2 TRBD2 CASSGLAGGLEQYF TGTGCCAGCAGTGGACTAGCGGGGGGCCTCGAGCAGTACTTC
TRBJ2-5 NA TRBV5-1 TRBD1 CASSPRDREETQYF TGCGCCAGCAGCCCGAGGGACAGGGAGGAGACCCAGTACTTC
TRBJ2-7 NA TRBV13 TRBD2 CASSLGATSGNEQYF TGTGCCAGCAGCTTAGGGGCGACTAGCGGGAACGAGCAGTACTTC
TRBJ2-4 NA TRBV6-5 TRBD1 CASSFSGQGADSQYF TGTGCCAGCAGTTTCTCGGGACAGGGGGCTGACAGTCAGTACTTC
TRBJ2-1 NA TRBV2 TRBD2 CASRAGGWNEQFF TGTGCCAGCAGAGCGGGAGGGTGGAATGAGCAGTTCTTC
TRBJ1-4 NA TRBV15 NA CATSRGEEKLFF TGTGCCACCAGCAGAGGGGAGGAGAAACTGTTTTTT
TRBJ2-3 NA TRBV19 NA CASGTRGTSTDTQYF TGTGCCAGTGGTACCAGGGGTACTAGCACAGATACGCAGTATTTT
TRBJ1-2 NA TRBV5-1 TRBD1 CASRDEGAGDGYTF TGCGCCAGCAGAGACGAGGGGGCAGGGGATGGCTACACCTTC
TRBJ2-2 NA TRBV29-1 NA CSVGRTANTGELFF TGCAGCGTTGGTAGGACAGCCAACACCGGGGAGCTGTTTTTT
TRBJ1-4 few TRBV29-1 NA CSVAPPQSTNEKLFF TGCAGCGTTGCGCCCCCGCAGTCAACTAATGAAAAACTGTTTTTT
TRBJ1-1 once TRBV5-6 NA CASSLGTVIEAFF TGTGCCAGCAGCTTGGGGACAGTTATTGAAGCTTTCTTT
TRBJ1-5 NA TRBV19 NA CASRGPDQPQHF TGTGCCAGTAGGGGGCCCGATCAGCCCCAGCATTTT
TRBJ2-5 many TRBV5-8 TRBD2 CASSHGTSGGAAETQYF TGTGCCAGCAGCCACGGGACTAGCGGGGGGGCGGCGGAGACCCAGTACTTC
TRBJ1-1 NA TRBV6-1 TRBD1 CASSEGTGFGLGTEAFF TGTGCCAGCAGTGAAGGGACAGGGTTTGGTTTGGGCACTGAAGCTTTCTTT
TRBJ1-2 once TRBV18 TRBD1 CASSPSGTELYGYTF TGTGCCAGCTCACCGTCCGGGACAGAGCTCTATGGCTACACCTTC
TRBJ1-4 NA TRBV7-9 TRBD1 CASTPGGQDEKLFF TGTGCCAGCACCCCAGGGGGCCAAGATGAAAAACTGTTTTTT